This T cell receptor (beta chain) emerged from a study of cytomegalovirus exposure and HLA in healthy donors. Study-level information: The 120 or so validation repertoires were reported in a later analysis to have been generated on the same platform as the roughly 680 first-cohort repertoires.

Overall study results and limits: Reports described diagnosis of cytomegalovirus status by the classifier as highly specific and sensitive. The listing of 150 or so TCR beta chains classed them as cytomegalovirus-associated.

A note on this clone: What it recognizes is unknown.

The V segment lost 6 bases and the J segment 5 bases; nucleotides outside the gene matches: 10. There are 15 residues in the CDR3. Germline CDR1 is LNHDA and CDR2 is SQIVND (reference sequence). Assay used: immunoSEQ multiplex PCR; TCRdb lists only in-frame clones, some missing. The sample contains under 200,000 clones, roughly 86% of which appear only once. The receptor was derived from a woman younger than 30 in good health and CMV-seropositive. Sequencing was done on a sample of PBMCs. V gene TRBV19 combines with J gene TRBJ1-2, with 9 positions matching TRBD1. CDR3 DNA: TGTGCCAGTAGAAAGGGGACAGGGAGGTTGTATGGCTACACCTTC. Its translation: CASRKGTGRLYGYTF.